The 27 T cell receptor beta chains below come from one sample, sequenced in a study of T cell repertoires in cytomegalovirus infection (dated by TCRdb to the late 2010s). Reading the label with the study, this specimen's treatment or condition is: in vitro stimulation with specific CMV peptide epitopes to enrich CMV-specific T cells. The sample was run on an Illumina HiSeq 1500. TCRdb trimmed public reads at Q25 via fastp, called clones via MiXCR and kept in-frame beta chains. Rows are combined by CDR3 protein, so each entry shows the most common genes and DNA. This sample comprises around 300,000 distinct CDR3 sequences, approximately 22% of them detected only once. Of the sample, around 20% is held by the ten largest clones. The antigens of these receptors remain unknown. This sample comprised cultured PBMCs, obtained from culture after CMV antigen stimulation. The receptor set was obtained from a human donor in good health (CMV status not recorded). Some clones in this sample may be carry-over from other donors' samples.

DNA of the CDR3: TGCAGTGCTAGGCCCCTTGGGGGGCTGCGAAAAGAGACCCAGTACTTC. Translating it yields CSARPLGGLRKETQYF. The chain links TRBV20-1 to TRBJ2-5; D may be TRBD1 or TRBD2 (6 bases each). Germline V CDR1 and CDR2: DFQATT, SNEGSKA (reference sequence). Trimming took 3 bases from V and 3 from J, leaving 20 bases between them. This CDR3 region has 16 residues.

This clonotype was observed once. This chain links TRBV4-1 with TRBJ1-2; D is unresolved. Germline CDR1 reads MGHRA; CDR2 reads YSYEKL. Trimming removed 4 bases from V and 8 bases from J, with 20 bases in between. This CDR3 is built from 15 residues. The chain's CDR3 is CASSLRAALRGGYTF. CDR3 in DNA: TGCGCCAGCAGCCTCCGGGCCGCGCTCCGCGGGGGCTACACCTTC.

This clonotype showed up just a few times. This chain joins TRBV27 and TRBJ1-5, with D maybe TRBD1 (5 bases). This CDR3 region has 16 residues. V lost 4 bases and J lost 2, with 15 bases in between. Germline lookup yields CDR1 MNHEY and CDR2 SMNVEV (reference sequence). For the CDR3, the DNA is TGTGCCAGCAGTTCGCAGGGCGGGCAAGGCAATCAGCCCCAGCATTTT. Protein: CASSSQGGQGNQPQHF.

This clonotype was detected only a few times. V gene TRBV20-1 combines with J gene TRBJ2-2, with a possible D match to TRBD2 (6 bases). Germline CDR1 is DFQATT and CDR2 is SNEGSKA (reference sequence). CDR3 length equals 15 residues. The V and J ends lost 6 bases and 3 bases respectively, with 17 bases between them. The CDR3 coding sequence is TGCAGTGCCACTATTCCGGGAGCGCACACCGGGGAGCTGTTTTTT. Its protein product is CSATIPGAHTGELFF.

This chain uses TRBV9 with TRBJ2-1, with 9 nucleotides matching TRBD2. The V segment lost 0 bases and the J segment 4 bases; nucleotides outside the gene matches: 2. Germline V gene data show CDR1 as SGDLS and CDR2 as YYNGEE. The CDR3 length is 15 residues. The CDR3 sequence: CASSVGLAGYNEQFF. CDR3 DNA sequence: TGTGCCAGCAGCGTAGGGCTAGCGGGGTACAATGAGCAGTTCTTC.

This clonotype was observed a few times. This sequence joins TRBV12-3 or TRBV12-4 and TRBJ2-7, with 8 bases fitting TRBD2. The CDR3 loop spans 12 amino acids. V shed 8 bases and J 6 bases; nucleotides not matched to a gene: 6. The CDR3 DNA is TGTGCCAGCTCGACGGGAGGGCTCGAGCAGTACGTC. Its translation: CASSTGGLEQYV.

This chain links TRBV28 with TRBJ1-1; the D is unclear. The CDR3 loop spans 12 amino acids. V lost 6 bases and J lost 2, with 7 bases in between. Looked up from germline, CDR1 is MDHEN and CDR2 is SYDVKM. CDR3 sequence reads: CASRGPNTEAFF. In DNA form, the CDR3 reads TGTGCCAGCAGAGGACCTAACACTGAAGCTTTCTTT.

This clonotype was seen only a few times. The chain couples TRBV19 to TRBJ1-1, with D tentatively TRBD1 (6 bases). The V and J ends lost 5 bases and 6 bases respectively, with 10 bases between them. The V gene's germline CDR1 is LNHDA and CDR2 SQIVND (reference sequence). The CDR3 spans 12 residues. DNA of the CDR3: TGTGCCAGTAGTCCGGGGGCATCTGAAGCTTTCTTT. It is translated as CASSPGASEAFF.

V is TRBV2 and J is TRBJ2-7; TRBD1 aligns across 7 bases. Germline CDR1 reads SNHLY; CDR2 reads FYNNEI. Trimming took 6 bases from V and 2 from J; bases not matched to a gene: 1. The CDR3 loop spans 12 amino acids. The CDR3 DNA is TGTGCCAGCAGAGACAGGGCCTACGAGCAGTACTTC. Translation: CASRDRAYEQYF.

The chain links TRBV29-1 to TRBJ1-2; the match to TRBD1 covers 8 bases. CDR3 size: 13 residues. V lost 7 bases and J lost 2; bases outside the gene matches: 6. Germline assignment: CDR1 SQVTM and CDR2 ANQGSEA. In DNA form, the CDR3 reads TGCAGCGCCGAGGGACAGGCAAACTATGGCTACACCTTC. Residues: CSAEGQANYGYTF. The whole variable domain, remainder taken from reference TRBV29-1 and TRBJ1-2, is SAVISQKPSRDICQRGTSLTIQCQVDSQVTMMFWYRQQPGQSLTLIATANQGSEATYESGFVIDKFPISRPNLTFSTLTVSNMSPEDSSIYLCSAEGQANYGYTFGSGTRLTVV.

The sample holds a few counts of this clonotype. The chain combines TRBV12-5 with TRBJ1-1, with 10 nucleotides matching TRBD1. The germline V gene has CDR1 LGHNT and CDR2 FRNRAP. V lost 1 base, J lost 10 bases, and 0 bases stayed unmatched. The CDR3 has 12 amino acids. The CDR3 is CASGLGQGAAFF. In nucleotides, the CDR3 is TGTGCTAGTGGTTTGGGACAGGGGGCAGCTTTCTTT.

This clonotype appeared many times. The chain couples TRBV6-2 or TRBV6-3 to TRBJ2-7, with 9 bases matching TRBD2. This CDR3 region has 14 residues. Germline CDR1 MNHEY, CDR2 SVGEGT. Germline trimming cut 4 bases from V and 6 bases from J; bases unmatched to any gene: 7. CDR3 residues: CASSWTGLASEQYF. The DNA for the CDR3 is TGTGCCAGCAGTTGGACGGGACTAGCATCCGAGCAGTACTTC.

In its sample, this clonotype was seen many times. The gene calls are TRBV7-7 and TRBJ2-1; 10 nucleotides line up with TRBD2. Germline-derived CDR1 and CDR2 are SSHAT and FNYEAQ (reference sequence). The CDR3 length is 17 residues. Trimming took 5 bases from V and 5 from J; bases not matched to a gene: 12. This CDR3 reads CASSASAGTSVNNEQFF. The CDR3 DNA sequence: TGTGCCAGCAGCGCGAGCGCTGGGACTAGCGTTAACAATGAGCAGTTCTTC.

The V call is TRBV4-1, the J call TRBJ2-1; the D is unclear. The germline V and J ends were trimmed by 1 base and 5 bases, with 6 bases remaining between them. Germline V gives CDR1 MGHRA, CDR2 YSYEKL. The CDR3 contains 13 residues. This CDR3 reads CASSQVLDNEQFF. The DNA for the CDR3 is TGCGCCAGCAGCCAAGTCTTAGACAATGAGCAGTTCTTC.

This clonotype was seen many times. The chain combines TRBV6-1 with TRBJ2-7; D unclear. Germline V gives CDR1 MNHNS, CDR2 SASEGT. V lost 9 bases and J lost 0, with 39 bases in between. CDR3 length: 22 amino acids. As DNA, the CDR3 is TGTGCCAGATTACCCCCCTGTTCCGGTGTCCAACGAACTCAATGGAGCTCCTACGAGCAGTACTTC. Its translation is CARLPPCSGVQRTQWSSYEQYF.

This clonotype was detected only a few times. This chain joins TRBV6-2 or TRBV6-3 and TRBJ2-2; D might be TRBD1 or TRBD2, each matching 5 bases. V was clipped by 5 bases and J by 4 bases, with 11 bases between them. This CDR3 has 14 amino acids. CDR1 is MNHEY, CDR2 SVGEGT, per germline. CDR3 sequence reads: CASSTGRSTGELFF. Written as DNA, the CDR3 is TGTGCCAGCAGTACGGGGCGGAGCACCGGGGAGCTGTTTTTT.

The chain is built from TRBV19 and TRBJ2-7; 14 bases are shared with TRBD2. Germline loops: CDR1 LNHDA, CDR2 SQIVND (reference sequence). The CDR3 has 20 residues. The ends lost 3 bases at V and 1 base at J; junction bases unmatched: 14. The CDR3 is CASSISVGLAGAIGSYEQYF. CDR3 DNA sequence: TGTGCCAGTAGTATTAGCGTGGGACTAGCGGGAGCGATCGGTTCCTACGAGCAGTACTTC.

This clonotype appeared a few times. The chain combines TRBV5-1 with TRBJ2-2; TRBD1 might be the D (6 bases). CDR1 is SGHRS, CDR2 YFSETQ, per germline. CDR3 length: 14 residues. V shed 4 bases and J shed 8 bases, with 15 bases lying between them. CDR3 residues: CASSESSGVGELFF. The DNA for the CDR3 is TGCGCCAGCAGCGAATCGTCAGGGGTAGGGGAGCTGTTTTTT.

This clonotype was observed at least ten times. V is TRBV7-2 and J is TRBJ2-5; 13 bases align to TRBD2. V trimming: 5 bases; J trimming: 2 bases; junction bases outside the gene matches: 2. CDR3 length: 15 residues. Looked up from germline, CDR1 is SGHTA and CDR2 is FQGNSA. CDR3 sequence reads: CASSLGLAGQETQYF. CDR3 bases: TGTGCCAGCAGCCTGGGACTAGCGGGACAAGAGACCCAGTACTTC.

The V and J genes are TRBV6-1 and TRBJ2-1; 10 positions match TRBD2. V gave up 2 bases and J gave up 6 bases; unmatched junction bases: 4. The CDR3 is 15 residues long. The germline gives CDR1 MNHNS, CDR2 SASEGT. CDR3 amino acids: CASSERASGSNEQFF. In DNA, the CDR3 is TGTGCCAGCAGTGAACGGGCTAGCGGGAGCAATGAGCAGTTCTTC.

This clonotype was recorded many times. The chain carries TRBV7-2 and TRBJ2-3; D remains unclear. Germline V gene lookup returns CDR1 SGHTA and CDR2 FQGNSA. The CDR3 covers 14 residues. The V and J ends lost 6 bases and 4 bases respectively, with 14 bases between them. CDR3 residues: CASRLNSVSDTQYF. CDR3 DNA sequence: TGTGCCAGCAGGTTAAATTCTGTTTCAGATACGCAGTATTTT.

V and J are TRBV24-1 and TRBJ2-5, with TRBD2 as a possible D gene (7 bases). The CDR3 sequence is 17 residues long. V was shortened by 3 bases and J by 1 base, with 17 bases between the two germline ends. The germline V gene encodes CDR1 KGHDR and CDR2 SFDVKD. The CDR3 nucleotides read TGTGCCACCAGTGATACCCAGAGGGGGGGTTCCCAAGAGACCCAGTACTTC. This translates into CATSDTQRGGSQETQYF.

This clonotype was observed many times. The V and J genes are TRBV7-8 and TRBJ2-1; D not resolved. Trimming took 1 base from V and 0 from J, leaving 10 bases between them. The length of the CDR3 is 16 residues. The germline gives CDR1 SGHVS, CDR2 FQNEAQ. The CDR3, as DNA: TGTGCCAGCAGCTTAGTAGCATCGAGCTCCTACAATGAGCAGTTCTTC. Translation: CASSLVASSSYNEQFF.

This clonotype was found many times. V usage is TRBV9 and J usage is TRBJ2-6; the D gene is possibly TRBD2 (5 bases). Trimming stripped 4 bases from V and 13 bases from J, with 21 bases between. Germline loops: CDR1 SGDLS, CDR2 YYNGEE. The CDR3 covers 15 residues. The CDR3 DNA reads TGTGCCAGCAGCTCCCGAAATAGCGACCGGGGAGTCCTGACTTTC. Encoded protein: CASSSRNSDRGVLTF.

The table lists this clonotype with a few counts. V is TRBV2 and J is TRBJ2-7; 8 nucleotides line up with TRBD2. Unmatched junction bases numbered 6, after V lost 4 bases and J lost 7 bases. The length of the CDR3 is 13 residues. Germline V lookup: CDR1 SNHLY, CDR2 FYNNEI. The CDR3 protein is CASSADSGTEQYV. The CDR3 coding sequence is TGTGCCAGCAGTGCGGATAGCGGGACGGAGCAGTACGTC.

Many counts were recorded for this clonotype. This rearrangement joins TRBV7-8 to TRBJ1-6; D remains unclear. There are 16 residues in the CDR3. Germline lookup yields CDR1 SGHVS and CDR2 FQNEAQ. Trimming removed 2 bases at V and 7 bases at J, with 15 bases between. This CDR3 is CASSLTLGRKNSPLHF. CDR3 nucleotides: TGTGCCAGCAGCTTAACGTTAGGACGGAAAAATTCACCCCTCCACTTT.

This clonotype appeared many times. V is TRBV7-6 and J is TRBJ2-1, with 14 bases aligning to TRBD2. V was pared by 4 bases and J by 4 bases, with 3 bases of the junction left unmatched. CDR1 and CDR2 from the germline V gene are SGHVS and FNYEAQ. The CDR3 extends over 16 amino acids. The CDR3 spells CASSSGLAGGYNEQFF. CDR3 bases: TGTGCCAGCAGCTCTGGACTAGCGGGAGGTTACAATGAGCAGTTCTTC.